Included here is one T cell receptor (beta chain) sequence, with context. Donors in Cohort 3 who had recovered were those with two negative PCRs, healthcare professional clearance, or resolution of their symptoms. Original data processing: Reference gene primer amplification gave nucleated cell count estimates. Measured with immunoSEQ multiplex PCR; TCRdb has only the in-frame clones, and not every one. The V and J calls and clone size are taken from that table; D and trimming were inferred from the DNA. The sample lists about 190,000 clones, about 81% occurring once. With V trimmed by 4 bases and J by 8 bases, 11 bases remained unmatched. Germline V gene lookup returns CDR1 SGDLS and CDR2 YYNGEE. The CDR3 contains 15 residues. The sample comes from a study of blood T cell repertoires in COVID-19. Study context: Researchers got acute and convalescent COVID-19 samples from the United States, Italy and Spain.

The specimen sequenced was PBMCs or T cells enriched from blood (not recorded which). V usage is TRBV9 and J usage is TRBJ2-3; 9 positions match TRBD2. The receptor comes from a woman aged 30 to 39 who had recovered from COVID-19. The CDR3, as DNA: TGTGCCAGCAGCTTTCAGACTAGCGGTAGGGGTACGCAGTATTTT. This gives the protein CASSFQTSGRGTQYF.